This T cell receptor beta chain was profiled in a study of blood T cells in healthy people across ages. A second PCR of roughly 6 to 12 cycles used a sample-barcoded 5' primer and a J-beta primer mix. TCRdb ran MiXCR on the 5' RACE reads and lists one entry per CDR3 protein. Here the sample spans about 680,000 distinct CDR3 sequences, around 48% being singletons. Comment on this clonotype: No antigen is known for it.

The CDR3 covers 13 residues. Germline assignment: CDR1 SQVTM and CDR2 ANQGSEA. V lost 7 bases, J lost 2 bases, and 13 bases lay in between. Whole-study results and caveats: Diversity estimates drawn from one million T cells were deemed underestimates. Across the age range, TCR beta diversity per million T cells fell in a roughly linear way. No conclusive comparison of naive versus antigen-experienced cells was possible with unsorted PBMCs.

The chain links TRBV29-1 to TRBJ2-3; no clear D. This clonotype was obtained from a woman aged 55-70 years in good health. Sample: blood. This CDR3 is CSELYLYTDTQYF. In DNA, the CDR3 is TGCAGCGAGCTGTATCTTTACACAGATACGCAGTATTTT.